This T cell receptor (beta chain) stems from a study of shared clonotypes between healthy human individuals. Points from the study as a whole: Researchers found naive subsets generally carried larger estimated richness than memory subsets. Around 4.7% was the fraction of naive CD4 clonotypes found shared across four donors. It was only blood that was sampled, and tissue repertoires likely differ.

About this clone itself: The antigen remains unidentified.

Among the donors, all were Caucasian adults who lived in Nashville, Tennessee. The protocol was immunoSEQ multiplex PCR, while the TCRdb copy is restricted to in-frame clones and leaves out a portion. The sample has roughly 1,600,000 clones; less than 99% are singletons. The CDR3 loop spans 15 amino acids. Trimming at V came to 3 bases and at J to 3 bases, leaving 5 bases not matched to a gene. Germline V lookup: CDR1 KGHSH, CDR2 LQKENI. The chain joins TRBV18 to TRBJ1-1; the match to TRBD1 covers 9 bases. This TCR derives from a man aged 30-40 years in good health. The sequencing input was naive CD4+ T cells sorted from blood. Subset noted: CD45RA+ positively selected. In DNA form, the CDR3 reads TGTGCCAGCTCACCGGGACAGGGTTCGTACACTGAAGCTTTCTTT. Translation gives CASSPGQGSYTEAFF.